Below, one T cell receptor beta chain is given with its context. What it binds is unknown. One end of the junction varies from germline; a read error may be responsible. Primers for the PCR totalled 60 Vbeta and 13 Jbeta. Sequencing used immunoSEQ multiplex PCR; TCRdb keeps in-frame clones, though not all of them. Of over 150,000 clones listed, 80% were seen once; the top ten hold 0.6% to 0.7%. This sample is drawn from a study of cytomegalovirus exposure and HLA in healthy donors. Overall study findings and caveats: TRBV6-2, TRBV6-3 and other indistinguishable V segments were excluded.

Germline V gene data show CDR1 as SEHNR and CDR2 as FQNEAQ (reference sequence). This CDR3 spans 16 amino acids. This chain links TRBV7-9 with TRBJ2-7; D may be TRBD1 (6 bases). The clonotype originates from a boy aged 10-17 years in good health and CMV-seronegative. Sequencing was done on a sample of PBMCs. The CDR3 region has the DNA TGTTCCAGCAGTTCTGCGGTTGGCAGGGGAATCTACGAGCAGTACTTC. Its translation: CSSSSAVGRGIYEQYF. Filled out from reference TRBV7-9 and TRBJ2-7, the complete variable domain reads DTGVSQNPRHKITKRGQNVTFRCDPISEHNRLYWYRQTLGQGPEFLTYFQNEAQLEKSRLLSDRFSAERPKGSFSTLEIQRTEQGDSAMYLCSSSSAVGRGIYEQYFGPGTRLTVT.